This TCR beta chain was captured by sequencing in a study of T cells in Graves' hyperthyroidism and ophthalmopathy. Broader study findings: Ophthalmopathy was model-predicted a median roughly 6.3 months pre-onset.

The source material, RNA transcripts, was used to amplify TCR beta CDR3 regions. First-round RT-PCR with HTBI primers amplified the TCR CDR3 region. MiXCR, applied by TCRdb to the multiplex PCR reads, yields one record per CDR3 protein. Among a few hundred thousand distinct CDR3 sequences, around 14% were seen once, and the ten largest hold around an eighth. Remarks on this clonotype: The antigen remains unidentified.

Germline loops: CDR1 MNHNS, CDR2 SASEGT. CDR3 length: 13 residues. The trim removed 6 bases at V and 6 bases at J, leaving 8 bases unmatched. The TCR originated in a woman aged 18-29 years with Graves' hyperthyroidism. The rearrangement links TRBV6-1 to TRBJ2-7, with TRBD1 identical over 7 bases. What was sequenced was blood. The CDR3 spells CASSPRGQGEQYF. CDR3 DNA sequence: TGTGCCAGCAGCCCAAGGGGGCAGGGCGAGCAGTACTTC.